This T cell receptor beta chain was recovered during a study of vaccination and CD4 T cells after COVID-19. At the Johns Hopkins FTIC core, DNA taken from cultured CD4+ T cells was sequenced by way of the Oncomine TCR Beta short-read assay. TCRdb re-called the PCR reads through MiXCR, storing one row per CDR3 protein. In the table there are about 8,200 distinct CDR3 sequences, about 43% of which are singletons. Germline CDR1 reads LNHNV; CDR2 reads YYDKDF (reference sequence). Trimming took 0 bases from V and 4 from J, leaving 9 bases between them. The CDR3 loop spans 14 amino acids. Of note for this clonotype: Its antigen remains unidentified.

As to treatment: roughly 10-day PBMC culture with coronavirus spike peptide pools or control peptides (ViraFEST assay). The collection of CD4+ T cells from the unexposed donor took place before the COVID-19 pandemic (2011-2018). The chain employs TRBV15 and TRBJ1-1; tentatively, D is TRBD1 (5 bases). The source is a human donor in good health. The material sequenced was CD4+ T cells from blood, cultured in vitro. The CDR3 loop is CATSRDRQGTEAFF. As DNA, the CDR3 is TGTGCCACCAGCAGAGATAGGCAGGGCACTGAAGCTTTCTTT.